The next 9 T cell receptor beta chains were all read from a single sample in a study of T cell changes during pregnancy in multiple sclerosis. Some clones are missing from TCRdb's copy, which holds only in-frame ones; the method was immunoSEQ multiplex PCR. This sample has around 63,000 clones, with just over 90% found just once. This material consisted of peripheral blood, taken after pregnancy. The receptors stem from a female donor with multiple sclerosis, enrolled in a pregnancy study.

For the CDR3, the DNA is TGTGCCAGCAGTCCTCGGACAGGGGGGGGCGAGCAGTACTTC. It yields the protein CASSPRTGGGEQYF. The chain is built from TRBV27 and TRBJ2-7, with 10 bases identical to TRBD1. V was pared by 5 bases and J by 6 bases, with 7 bases of the junction left unmatched. Germline-derived CDR1 and CDR2 are MNHEY and SMNVEV (reference sequence). The CDR3 consists of 14 residues.

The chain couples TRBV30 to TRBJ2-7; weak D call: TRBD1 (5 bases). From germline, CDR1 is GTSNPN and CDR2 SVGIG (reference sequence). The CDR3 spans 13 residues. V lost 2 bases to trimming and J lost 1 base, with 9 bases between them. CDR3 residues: CAWSKGFSYEQYF. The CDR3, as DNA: TGTGCCTGGAGTAAGGGGTTTTCCTACGAGCAGTACTTC. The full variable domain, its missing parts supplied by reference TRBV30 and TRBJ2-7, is SQTIHQWPATLVQPVGSPLSLECTVEGTSNPNLYWYRQAAGRGLQLLFYSVGIGQISSEVPQNLSASRPQDRQFILSSKKLLLSDSGFYLCAWSKGFSYEQYFGPGTRLTVT.

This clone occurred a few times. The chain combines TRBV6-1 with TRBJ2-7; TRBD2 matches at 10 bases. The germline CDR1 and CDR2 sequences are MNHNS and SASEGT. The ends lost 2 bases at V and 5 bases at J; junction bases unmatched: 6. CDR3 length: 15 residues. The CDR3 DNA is TGTGCCAGCAGTGAACTAGCGGGAGAGGAGGACGAGCAGTACTTC. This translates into CASSELAGEEDEQYF.

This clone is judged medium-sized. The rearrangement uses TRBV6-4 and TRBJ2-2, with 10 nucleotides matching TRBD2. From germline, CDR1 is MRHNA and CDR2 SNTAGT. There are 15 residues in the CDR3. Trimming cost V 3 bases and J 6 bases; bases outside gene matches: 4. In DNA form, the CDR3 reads TGTGCCAGCAGTGAAGCAGCGGGAGGGCCCGGGGAGCTGTTTTTT. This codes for CASSEAAGGPGELFF.

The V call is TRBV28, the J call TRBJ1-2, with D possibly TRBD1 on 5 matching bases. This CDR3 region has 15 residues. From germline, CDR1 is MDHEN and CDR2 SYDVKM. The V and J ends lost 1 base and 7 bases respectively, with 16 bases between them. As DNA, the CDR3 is TGTGCCAGCAGTTTATTCCTAAGCCGGGGGGTTGGCTACACCTTC. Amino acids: CASSLFLSRGVGYTF.

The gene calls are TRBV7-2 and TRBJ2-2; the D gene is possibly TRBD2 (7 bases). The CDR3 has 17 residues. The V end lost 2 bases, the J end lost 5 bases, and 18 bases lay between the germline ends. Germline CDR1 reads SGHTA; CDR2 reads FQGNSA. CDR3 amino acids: CASSLRSGGGRTGELFF. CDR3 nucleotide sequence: TGTGCCAGCAGCTTAAGGTCTGGCGGGGGCAGAACCGGGGAGCTGTTTTTT.

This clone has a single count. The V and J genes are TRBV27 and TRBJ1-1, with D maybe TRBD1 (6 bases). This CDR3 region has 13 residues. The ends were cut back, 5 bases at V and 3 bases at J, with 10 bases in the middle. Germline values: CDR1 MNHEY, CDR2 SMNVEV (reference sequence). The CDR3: CASSRTGYTEAFF. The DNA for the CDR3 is TGTGCCAGCAGTCGTACAGGGTACACTGAAGCTTTCTTT.

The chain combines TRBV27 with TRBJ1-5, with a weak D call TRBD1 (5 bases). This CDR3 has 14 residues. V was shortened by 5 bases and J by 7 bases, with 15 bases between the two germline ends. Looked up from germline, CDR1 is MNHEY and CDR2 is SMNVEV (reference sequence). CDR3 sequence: CASSQQDGGQPQHF. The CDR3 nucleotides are TGTGCCAGCAGTCAACAGGATGGCGGACAGCCCCAGCATTTT.

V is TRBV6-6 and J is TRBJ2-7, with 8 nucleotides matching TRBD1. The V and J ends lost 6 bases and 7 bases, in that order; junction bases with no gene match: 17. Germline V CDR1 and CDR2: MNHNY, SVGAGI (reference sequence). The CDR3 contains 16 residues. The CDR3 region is CASRPTGTGKEGEQYF. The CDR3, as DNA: TGTGCCAGCAGGCCCACAGGGACAGGCAAGGAGGGTGAGCAGTACTTC.